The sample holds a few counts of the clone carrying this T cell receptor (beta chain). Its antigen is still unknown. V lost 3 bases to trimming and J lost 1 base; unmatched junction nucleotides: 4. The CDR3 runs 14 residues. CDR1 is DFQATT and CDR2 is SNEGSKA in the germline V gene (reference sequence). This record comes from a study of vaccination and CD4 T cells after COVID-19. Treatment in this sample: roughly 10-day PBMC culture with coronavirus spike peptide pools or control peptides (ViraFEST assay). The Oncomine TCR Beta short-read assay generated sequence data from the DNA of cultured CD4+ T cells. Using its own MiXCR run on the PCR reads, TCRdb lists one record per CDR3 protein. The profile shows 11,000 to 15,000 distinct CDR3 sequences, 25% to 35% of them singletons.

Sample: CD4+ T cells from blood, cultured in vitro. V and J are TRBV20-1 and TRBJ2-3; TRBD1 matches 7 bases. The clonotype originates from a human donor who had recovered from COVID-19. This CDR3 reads CSARRTGGTDTQYF. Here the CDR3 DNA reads TGCAGTGCTAGGCGAACAGGGGGCACAGATACGCAGTATTTT.